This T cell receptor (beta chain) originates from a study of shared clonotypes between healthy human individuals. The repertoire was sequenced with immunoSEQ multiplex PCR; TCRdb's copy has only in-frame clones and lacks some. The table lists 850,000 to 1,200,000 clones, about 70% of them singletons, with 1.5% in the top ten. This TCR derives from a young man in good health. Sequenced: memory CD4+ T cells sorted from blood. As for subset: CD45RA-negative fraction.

Here the CDR3 DNA reads TGCGCCAGCAGGGCCCTAAAGGACAGGGGGCTAAGGGATGAGCAGTTCTTC. It specifies CASRALKDRGLRDEQFF. The V gene is TRBV10-2, the J gene TRBJ2-1; TRBD1 matches 11 bases. J was trimmed by 8 bases and V by 6 bases; bases with no gene match: 15. The CDR3 extends over 17 amino acids. Germline V lookup: CDR1 WSHSY, CDR2 SAAADI.